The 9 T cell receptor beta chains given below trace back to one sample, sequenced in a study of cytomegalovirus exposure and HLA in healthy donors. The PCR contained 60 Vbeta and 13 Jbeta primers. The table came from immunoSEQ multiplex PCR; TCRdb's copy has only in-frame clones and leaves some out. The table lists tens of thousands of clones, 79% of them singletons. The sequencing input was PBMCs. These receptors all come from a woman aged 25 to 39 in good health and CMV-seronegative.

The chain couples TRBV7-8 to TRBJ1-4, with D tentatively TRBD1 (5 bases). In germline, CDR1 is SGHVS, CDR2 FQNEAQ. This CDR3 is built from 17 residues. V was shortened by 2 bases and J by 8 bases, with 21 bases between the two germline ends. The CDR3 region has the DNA TGTGCCAGCAGCTTATTATGGGGGGAAGCGTCTCGAGAAAAACTGTTTTTT. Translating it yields CASSLLWGEASREKLFF.

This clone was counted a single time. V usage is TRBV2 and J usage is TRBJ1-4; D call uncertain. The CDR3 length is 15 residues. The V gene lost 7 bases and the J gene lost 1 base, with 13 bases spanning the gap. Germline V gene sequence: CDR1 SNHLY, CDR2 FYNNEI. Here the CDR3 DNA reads TGTGCCAGCACATCACGGGGAGGAACTAATGAAAAACTGTTTTTT. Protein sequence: CASTSRGGTNEKLFF.

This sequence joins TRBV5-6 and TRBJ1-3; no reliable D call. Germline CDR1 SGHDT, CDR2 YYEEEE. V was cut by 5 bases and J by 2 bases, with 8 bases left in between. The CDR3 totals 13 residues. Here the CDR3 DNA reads TGTGCCAGCAGTTCGGGTACTGGAAACACCATATATTTT. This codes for CASSSGTGNTIYF.

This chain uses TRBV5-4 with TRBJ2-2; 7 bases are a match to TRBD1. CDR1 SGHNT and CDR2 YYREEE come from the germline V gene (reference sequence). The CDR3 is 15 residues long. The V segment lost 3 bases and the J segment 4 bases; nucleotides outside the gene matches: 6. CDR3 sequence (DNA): TGTGCCAGCAGCTGGGACAGCCAAATCACCGGGGAGCTGTTTTTT. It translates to CASSWDSQITGELFF.

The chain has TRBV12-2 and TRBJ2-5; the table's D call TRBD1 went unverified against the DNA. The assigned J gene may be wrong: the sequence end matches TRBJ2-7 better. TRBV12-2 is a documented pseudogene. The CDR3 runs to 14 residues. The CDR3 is CASRSQGVTYEQYF. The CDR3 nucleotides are TGTGCAAGTCGTTCACAGGGGGTAACCTACGAGCAGTACTTC.

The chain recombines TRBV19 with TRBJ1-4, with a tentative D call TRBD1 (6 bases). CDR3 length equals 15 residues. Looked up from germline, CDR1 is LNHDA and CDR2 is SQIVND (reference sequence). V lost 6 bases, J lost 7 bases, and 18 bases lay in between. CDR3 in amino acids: CASRPRQERSEKLFF. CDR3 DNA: TGTGCCAGTAGGCCTCGACAGGAAAGGAGTGAAAAACTGTTTTTT.

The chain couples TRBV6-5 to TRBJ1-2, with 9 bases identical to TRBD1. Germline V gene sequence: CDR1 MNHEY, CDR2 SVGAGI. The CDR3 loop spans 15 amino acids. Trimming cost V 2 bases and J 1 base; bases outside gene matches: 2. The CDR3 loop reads CASSYGTGHNYGYTF. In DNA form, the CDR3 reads TGTGCCAGCAGTTACGGGACAGGGCATAACTATGGCTACACCTTC.

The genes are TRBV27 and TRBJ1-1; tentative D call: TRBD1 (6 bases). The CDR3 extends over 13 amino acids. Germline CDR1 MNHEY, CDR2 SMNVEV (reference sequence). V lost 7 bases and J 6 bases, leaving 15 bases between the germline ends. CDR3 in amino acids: CASKPGAHPEAFF. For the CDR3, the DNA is TGTGCCAGCAAACCAGGGGCACACCCTGAAGCTTTCTTT.

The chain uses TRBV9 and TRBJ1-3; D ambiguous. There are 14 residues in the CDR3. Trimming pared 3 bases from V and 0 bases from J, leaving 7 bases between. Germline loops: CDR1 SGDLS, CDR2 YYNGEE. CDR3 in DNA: TGTGCCAGCAGCGGGGAGATCTCTGGAAACACCATATATTTT. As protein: CASSGEISGNTIYF. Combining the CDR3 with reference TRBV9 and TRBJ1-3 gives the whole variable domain DSGVTQTPKHLITATGQRVTLRCSPRSGDLSVYWYQQSLDQGLQFLIQYYNGEERAKGNILERFSAQQFPDLHSELNLSSLELGDSALYFCASSGEISGNTIYFGEGSWLTVV.